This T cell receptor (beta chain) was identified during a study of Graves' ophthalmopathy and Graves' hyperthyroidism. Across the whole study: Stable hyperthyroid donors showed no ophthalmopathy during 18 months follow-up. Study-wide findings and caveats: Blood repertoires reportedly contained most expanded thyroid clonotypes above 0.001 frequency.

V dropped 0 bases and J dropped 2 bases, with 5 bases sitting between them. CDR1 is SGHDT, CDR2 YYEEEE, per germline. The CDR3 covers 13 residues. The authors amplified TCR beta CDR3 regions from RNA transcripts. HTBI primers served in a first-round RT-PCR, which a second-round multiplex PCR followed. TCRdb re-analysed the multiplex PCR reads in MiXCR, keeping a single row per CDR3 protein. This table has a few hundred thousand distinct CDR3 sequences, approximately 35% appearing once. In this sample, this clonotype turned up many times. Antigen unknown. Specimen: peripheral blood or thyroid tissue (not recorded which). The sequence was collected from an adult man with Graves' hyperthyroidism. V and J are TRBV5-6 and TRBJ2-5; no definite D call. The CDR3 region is CASSLEQQETQYF. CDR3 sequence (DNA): TGTGCCAGCAGCTTGGAACAGCAAGAGACCCAGTACTTC.